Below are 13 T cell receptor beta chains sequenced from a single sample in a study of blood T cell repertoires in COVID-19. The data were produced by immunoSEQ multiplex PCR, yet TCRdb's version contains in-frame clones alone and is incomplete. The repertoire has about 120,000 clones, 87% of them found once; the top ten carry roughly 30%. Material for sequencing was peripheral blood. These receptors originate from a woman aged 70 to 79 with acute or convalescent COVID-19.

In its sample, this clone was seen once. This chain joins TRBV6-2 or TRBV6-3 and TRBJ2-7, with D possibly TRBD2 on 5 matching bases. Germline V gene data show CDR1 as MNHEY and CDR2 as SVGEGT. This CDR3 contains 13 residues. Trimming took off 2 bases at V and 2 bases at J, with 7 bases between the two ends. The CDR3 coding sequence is TGTGCCAGCAGTTACACGGGGACCTACGAGCAGTACTTC. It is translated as CASSYTGTYEQYF.

For the CDR3, the DNA is TGTGCCAGCAGCTCATCCGGGACAGGGCCCTACAATGAGCAGTTCTTC. This sequence encodes CASSSSGTGPYNEQFF. The genes are TRBV7-9 and TRBJ2-1; the match to TRBD1 covers 9 bases. In germline, CDR1 is SEHNR, CDR2 FQNEAQ (reference sequence). The CDR3 is 16 amino acids. J gave up 2 bases and V 4 bases, and 6 bases lay outside the gene matches.

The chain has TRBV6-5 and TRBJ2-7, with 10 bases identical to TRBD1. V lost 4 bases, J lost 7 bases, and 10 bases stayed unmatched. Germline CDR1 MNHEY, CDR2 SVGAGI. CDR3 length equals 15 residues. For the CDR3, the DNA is TGTGCCAGCAGTTCGACCGGGACAGGGGTGTGGGAGCAGTACTTC. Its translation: CASSSTGTGVWEQYF.

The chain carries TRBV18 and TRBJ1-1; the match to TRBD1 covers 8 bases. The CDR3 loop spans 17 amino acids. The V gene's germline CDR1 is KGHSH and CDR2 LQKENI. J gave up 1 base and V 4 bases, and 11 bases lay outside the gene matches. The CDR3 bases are TGTGCCAGCTCACGCGGACAGGGCCGGCTAGGGAACACTGAAGCTTTCTTT. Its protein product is CASSRGQGRLGNTEAFF.

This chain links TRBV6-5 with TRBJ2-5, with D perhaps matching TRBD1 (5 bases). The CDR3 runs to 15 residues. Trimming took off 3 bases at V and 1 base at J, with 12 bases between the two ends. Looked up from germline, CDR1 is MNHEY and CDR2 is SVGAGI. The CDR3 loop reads CASSYSRTSQETQYF. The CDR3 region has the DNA TGTGCCAGCAGTTATTCGCGGACATCCCAAGAGACCCAGTACTTC.

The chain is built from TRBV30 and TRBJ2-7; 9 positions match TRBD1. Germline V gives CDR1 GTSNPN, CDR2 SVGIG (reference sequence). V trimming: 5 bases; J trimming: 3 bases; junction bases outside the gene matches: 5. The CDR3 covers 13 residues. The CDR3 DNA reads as TGTGCCTGGGGACAGACAGGGGGCTACGAGCAGTACTTC. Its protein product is CAWGQTGGYEQYF.

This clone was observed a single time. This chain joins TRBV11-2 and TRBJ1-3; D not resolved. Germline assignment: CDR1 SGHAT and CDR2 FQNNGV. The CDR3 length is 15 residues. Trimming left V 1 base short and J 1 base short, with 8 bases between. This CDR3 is CASSLARVSGNTIYF. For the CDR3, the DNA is TGTGCCAGCAGCTTAGCTCGGGTGTCTGGAAACACCATATATTTT.

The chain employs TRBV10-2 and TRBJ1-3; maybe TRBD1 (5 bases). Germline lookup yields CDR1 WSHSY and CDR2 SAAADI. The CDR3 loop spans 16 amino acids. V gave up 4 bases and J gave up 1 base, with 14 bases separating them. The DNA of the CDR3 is TGCGCCAGCAGTGGGCCGGAGACAGAGTCTGGAAACACCATATATTTT. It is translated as CASSGPETESGNTIYF.

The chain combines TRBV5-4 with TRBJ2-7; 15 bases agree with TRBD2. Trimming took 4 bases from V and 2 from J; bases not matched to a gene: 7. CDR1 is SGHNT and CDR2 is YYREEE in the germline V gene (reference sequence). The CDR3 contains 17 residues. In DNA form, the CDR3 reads TGTGCCAGCAGCAGCGGGACTAGCGGGGGGATACCCTACGAGCAGTACTTC. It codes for CASSSGTSGGIPYEQYF. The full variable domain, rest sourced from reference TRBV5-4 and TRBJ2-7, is ETGVTQSPTHLIKTRGQQVTLRCSSQSGHNTVSWYQQALGQGPQFIFQYYREEENGRGNFPPRFSGLQFPNYSSELNVNALELDDSALYLCASSSGTSGGIPYEQYFGPGTRLTVT.

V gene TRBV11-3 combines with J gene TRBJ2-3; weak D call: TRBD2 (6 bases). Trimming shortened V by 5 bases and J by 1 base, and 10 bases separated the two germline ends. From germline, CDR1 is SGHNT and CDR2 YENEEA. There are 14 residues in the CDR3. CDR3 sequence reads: CASSSGLGTDTQYF. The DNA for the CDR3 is TGTGCCAGCAGCAGCGGGCTTGGCACAGATACGCAGTATTTT.

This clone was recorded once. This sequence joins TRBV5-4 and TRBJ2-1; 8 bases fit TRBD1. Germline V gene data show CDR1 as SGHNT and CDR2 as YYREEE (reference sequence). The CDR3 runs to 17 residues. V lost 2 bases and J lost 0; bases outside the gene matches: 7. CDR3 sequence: CASSFRQGPSSYNEQFF. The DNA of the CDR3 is TGTGCCAGCAGCTTCCGACAGGGGCCGAGCTCCTACAATGAGCAGTTCTTC.

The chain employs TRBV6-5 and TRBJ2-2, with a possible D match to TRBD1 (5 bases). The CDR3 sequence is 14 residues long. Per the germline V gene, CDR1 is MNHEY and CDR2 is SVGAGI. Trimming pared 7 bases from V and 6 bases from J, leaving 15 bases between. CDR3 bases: TGTGCCAGCACCTCCCATGGGGCTTCCGGGGAGCTGTTTTTT. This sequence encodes CASTSHGASGELFF.

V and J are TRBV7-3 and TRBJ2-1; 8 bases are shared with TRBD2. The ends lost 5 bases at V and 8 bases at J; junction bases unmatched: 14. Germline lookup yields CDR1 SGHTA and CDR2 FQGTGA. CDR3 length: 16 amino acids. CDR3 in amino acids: CASSPGALAGPDEQFF. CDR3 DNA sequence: TGTGCCAGCAGCCCCGGGGCCCTAGCGGGTCCTGATGAGCAGTTCTTC.